These 14 T cell receptor beta chains share one sample of origin, sequenced in a study of identical twins. TCRdb independently ran MiXCR on the 5' RACE reads; one entry per CDR3 protein. The table shows roughly 230,000 distinct CDR3 sequences, with about 8% occurring only once. The sample was also linked to a second study, of yellow fever vaccine responses in identical twins.

The sequenced material came from CD8+ T cells sorted from blood. These TCRs come from a woman younger than 30 in good health.

This clonotype was seen repeatedly, ten times or more. The rearrangement uses TRBV3-1 and TRBJ1-5; D perhaps matches TRBD1 (5 bases). The CDR3 totals 13 residues. Trimming took off 4 bases at V and 4 bases at J, with 8 bases between the two ends. Germline CDR1 is LGHDT and CDR2 is YNNKEL (reference sequence). CDR3 coding DNA: TGTGCCAGCAGCCGGGACCTAAATCAGCCCCAGCATTTT. Translating it yields CASSRDLNQPQHF.

This chain uses TRBV27 with TRBJ2-7; 7 positions agree with TRBD2. This CDR3 has 13 amino acids. V shed 4 bases and J 4 bases; nucleotides not matched to a gene: 4. The germline V gene has CDR1 MNHEY and CDR2 SMNVEV (reference sequence). The CDR3 DNA follows: TGTGCCAGCAGTTACGGGGGGTTGTACGAGCAGTACTTC. Protein: CASSYGGLYEQYF.

This chain uses TRBV6-2 or TRBV6-3 with TRBJ1-5; D is perhaps TRBD1 (6 bases). The germline V gene has CDR1 MNHEY and CDR2 SVGEGT. With 0 bases removed from V and 0 bases from J, the gap between germline ends came to 21 bases. The CDR3 contains 20 residues. The CDR3, as DNA: TGTGCCAGCAGTTACTCCTTACACCGGGACACTGAATATAGCAATCAGCCCCAGCATTTT. The encoded protein is CASSYSLHRDTEYSNQPQHF.

This clonotype has more than one count but fewer than ten. V and J are TRBV29-1 and TRBJ2-5; 8 bases fit TRBD2. Looked up from germline, CDR1 is SQVTM and CDR2 is ANQGSEA. This CDR3 spans 13 amino acids. V lost 7 bases to trimming and J lost 2 bases; unmatched junction nucleotides: 6. The CDR3 loop reads CSADGGDQETQYF. Written as DNA, the CDR3 is TGCAGCGCTGACGGGGGGGATCAAGAGACCCAGTACTTC.

This clonotype was detected ten times or more. CDR3 coding DNA: TGCAGCGTTCTAGAAGGATACGAGCAGTACTTC. Residues: CSVLEGYEQYF. The V and J genes are TRBV29-1 and TRBJ2-7, with D uncertain. There are 11 residues in the CDR3. Trimming took off 5 bases at V and 4 bases at J, with 9 bases between the two ends. CDR1 and CDR2 (germline): SQVTM, ANQGSEA.

The gene calls are TRBV11-2 and TRBJ2-3; D gene uncertain. CDR1 is SGHAT, CDR2 FQNNGV, per germline. The CDR3 contains 11 residues. Trimming took 8 bases from V and 5 from J, leaving 8 bases between them. The DNA for the CDR3 is TGTGCCAGCGTGAACCAAGATACGCAGTATTTT. Translation: CASVNQDTQYF. Full variable domain (missing parts from reference TRBV11-2 and TRBJ2-3): EAGVAQSPRYKIIEKRQSVAFWCNPISGHATLYWYQQILGQGPKLLIQFQNNGVVDDSQLPKDRFSAERLKGVDSTLKIQPAKLEDSAVYLCASVNQDTQYFGPGTRLTVL.

This clonotype was observed a handful of times. V is TRBV7-9 and J is TRBJ2-7, with a tentative D call TRBD2 (6 bases). Germline loops: CDR1 SEHNR, CDR2 FQNEAQ (reference sequence). There are 16 residues in the CDR3. Trimming shortened V by 6 bases and J by 0 bases, and 18 bases separated the two germline ends. The chain's CDR3 is CASRPQTGESSYEQYF. CDR3 DNA sequence: TGTGCCAGCAGACCTCAAACGGGGGAAAGCTCCTACGAGCAGTACTTC.

The genes are TRBV15 and TRBJ1-5; D gene unclear. The germline V gene encodes CDR1 LNHNV and CDR2 YYDKDF (reference sequence). The ends were cut back, 1 base at V and 1 base at J, with 5 bases in the middle. The CDR3 has 14 amino acids. CDR3 residues: CATSRGYSNQPQHF. For the CDR3, the DNA is TGTGCCACCAGCAGAGGGTACAGCAATCAGCCCCAGCATTTT.

At least ten counts were recorded for this clonotype. The V call is TRBV29-1, the J call TRBJ2-7; D possibly corresponds to TRBD1 (6 bases). V lost 6 bases and J 0 bases, leaving 12 bases between the germline ends. The CDR3 length is 13 residues. Germline V gene lookup returns CDR1 SQVTM and CDR2 ANQGSEA. The CDR3 here is CSVQDRSSYEQYF. The CDR3, as DNA: TGCAGCGTACAAGACAGGTCCTCCTACGAGCAGTACTTC.

V and J are TRBV27 and TRBJ2-1, with TRBD2 identical over 9 bases. Trimming took 6 bases from V and 3 from J; bases not matched to a gene: 9. The germline gives CDR1 MNHEY, CDR2 SMNVEV (reference sequence). The CDR3 runs to 16 residues. This CDR3 reads CASSLTTSGFYNEQFF. The CDR3 DNA follows: TGTGCCAGCAGCCTTACTACTAGCGGGTTCTACAATGAGCAGTTCTTC.

The chain has TRBV20-1 and TRBJ2-1, with 7 nucleotides matching TRBD2. J was trimmed by 4 bases and V by 0 bases; bases with no gene match: 9. This CDR3 has 16 residues. Germline V lookup: CDR1 DFQATT, CDR2 SNEGSKA (reference sequence). The CDR3 region is CSARDWAGDSYNEQFF. The CDR3, as DNA: TGCAGTGCTAGAGATTGGGCGGGGGACTCTTACAATGAGCAGTTCTTC.

This clonotype was recorded once. This chain joins TRBV13 and TRBJ1-1; 7 bases agree with TRBD1. V was clipped by 7 bases and J by 1 base; unmatched bases: 9. Germline CDR1 PRHDT, CDR2 FYEKMQ (reference sequence). The CDR3 has 15 amino acids. The CDR3, as DNA: TGTGCCAGCACCCAGGGGGTACAGCAGAACACTGAAGCTTTCTTT. This translates into CASTQGVQQNTEAFF.

In this sample, this clonotype turned up many times. The CDR3 spells CASKKEGYEAFF. The CDR3 DNA follows: TGTGCCAGCAAGAAAGAGGGTTATGAAGCTTTCTTT. V gene TRBV16 combines with J gene TRBJ1-1; D is unclear. The CDR3 covers 12 residues. Looked up from germline, CDR1 is KGHSY and CDR2 is FQNENV. V lost 7 bases, J lost 7 bases, and 13 bases lay in between.

This clonotype was observed at least ten times. This sequence joins TRBV28 and TRBJ1-1; D is perhaps TRBD1 (5 bases). Germline CDR1 is MDHEN and CDR2 is SYDVKM. The CDR3 covers 15 residues. The V and J ends lost 5 bases and 4 bases respectively, with 17 bases between them. The CDR3 protein is CASSAEGAWLTEAFF. CDR3 DNA sequence: TGTGCCAGCAGTGCAGAAGGGGCCTGGCTCACTGAAGCTTTCTTT.